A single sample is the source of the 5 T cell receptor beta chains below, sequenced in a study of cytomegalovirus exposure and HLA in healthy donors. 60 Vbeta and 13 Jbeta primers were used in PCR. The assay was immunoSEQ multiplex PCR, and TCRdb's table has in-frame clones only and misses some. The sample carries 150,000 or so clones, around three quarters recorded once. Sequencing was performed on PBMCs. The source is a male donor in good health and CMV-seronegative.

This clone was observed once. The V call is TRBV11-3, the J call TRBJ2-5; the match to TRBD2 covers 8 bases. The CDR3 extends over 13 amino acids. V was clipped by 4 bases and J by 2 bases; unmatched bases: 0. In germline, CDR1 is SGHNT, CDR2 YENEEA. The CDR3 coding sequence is TGTGCCAGCAGCTCGGGGGGGCAAGAGACCCAGTACTTC. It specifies CASSSGGQETQYF. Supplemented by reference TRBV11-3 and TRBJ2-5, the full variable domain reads EAGVVQSPRYKIIEKKQPVAFWCNPISGHNTLYWYLQNLGQGPELLIRYENEEAVDDSQLPKDRFSAERLKGVDSTLKIQPAELGDSAVYLCASSSGGQETQYFGPGTRLLVL.

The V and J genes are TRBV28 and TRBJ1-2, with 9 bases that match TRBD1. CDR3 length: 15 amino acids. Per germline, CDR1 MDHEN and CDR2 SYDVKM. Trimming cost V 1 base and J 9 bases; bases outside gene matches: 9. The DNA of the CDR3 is TGTGCCAGCAGTTTATCGGGACAGGGTACAATGAGCTACACCTTC. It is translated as CASSLSGQGTMSYTF.

As DNA, the CDR3 is TGTGCCAGCAGTTTGGGCAGGGCAGCTTTCTTT. This translates into CASSLGRAAFF. This chain links TRBV28 with TRBJ1-1; the D gene is possibly TRBD1 (5 bases). V was pared by 3 bases and J by 10 bases, with 9 bases between. Germline V gene sequence: CDR1 MDHEN, CDR2 SYDVKM. CDR3 length: 11 residues.

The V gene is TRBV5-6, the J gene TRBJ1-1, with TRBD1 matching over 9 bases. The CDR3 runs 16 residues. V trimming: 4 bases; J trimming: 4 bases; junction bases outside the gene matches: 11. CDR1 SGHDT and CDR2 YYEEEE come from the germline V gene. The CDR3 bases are TGTGCCAGCAGCCTGGTGGTGGGGACAGGGCCCACTGAAGCTTTCTTT. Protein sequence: CASSLVVGTGPTEAFF.

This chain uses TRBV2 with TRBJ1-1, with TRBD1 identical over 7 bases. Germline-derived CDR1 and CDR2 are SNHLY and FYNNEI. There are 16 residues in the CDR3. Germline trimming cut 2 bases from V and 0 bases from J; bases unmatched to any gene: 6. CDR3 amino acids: CASSEMGTVLNTEAFF. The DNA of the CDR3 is TGTGCCAGCAGTGAAATGGGGACAGTCTTGAACACTGAAGCTTTCTTT.